The TCR beta chain under discussion was sequenced for a study of T cell repertoires in cytomegalovirus infection (dated by TCRdb to 2018 to 2020). With regard to the full study: Recently identified HLA-C-restricted CMV epitopes, whose presentation resists viral immunomodulation, were targeted by peptide stimulations together with well-studied HLA-B-restricted epitopes. Donor HLA type was relevant to the analysis, because carriage of CMV infection together with the matching HLA type was indicated by public TCR beta signatures. Points the paper makes about the study in general: The ex vivo response was dominated by HLA-C-restricted CMV-specific TCR beta clonotypes, which also provided the single most frequent clonotype in two of eight donors. Carriers of CMV infection plus the relevant HLA type were discriminated by the cumulative frequency of public TCR beta family members in the study cohort and in an independent roughly 370-donor cohort.

The intended sense of this specimen's treatment or condition label: in vitro stimulation with specific CMV peptide epitopes to enrich CMV-specific T cells. V and J lose 6 bases and 4 bases, and a span of 10 bases separates them. The CDR3 covers 12 residues, taking in both the cysteine and the phenylalanine. Of all the DNA, just the CDR3 is kept, 36 bases in frame from base 1. CDR1 and CDR2 are drawn from the germline V gene (reference sequence): SEHNR, FQNEAQ. TCRdb lists the instrument as Illumina HiSeq 1500. The public reads were reanalyzed by TCRdb: fastp trimming at Q25, MiXCR alignment, in-frame beta chains only. Merged by CDR3 protein, the rows form single entries marked with the most common genes and DNA. The sample table holds about 58,000 distinct CDR3 sequences, of which roughly a fifth were seen once. The top ten clones comprise roughly 67% of the sample. Details on this clonotype: What antigen it recognizes has not been identified. Base qualities are not provided; no much larger clone lies one nucleotide away.

This receptor was taken from a human donor in good health (CMV status not recorded). Some clones in this sample may be carry-over from other donors' samples. This material consisted of CD8+ T cells from cultured PBMCs, taken from culture after CMV antigen stimulation. The rearrangement joined TRBV7-9 to TRBJ2-7, and perhaps TRBD1 as D gene, on 6 matching bases. The CDR3 loop reads CASSWQGYEQYF. The nucleotides read TGTGCCAGCAGTTGGCAGGGGTACGAGCAGTACTTC.